This T cell receptor (beta chain) was identified during a study of human T cells and chemical hapten exposure. Each CDR3 protein gets one entry after TCRdb re-called the RACE reads with MiXCR. The sample gives tens of thousands of distinct CDR3 sequences, about 9% of which show up once; 14% to 15% is in the top ten. Time point noted: pre-sensitization, week 0. Treatment given: therapeutic diphenylcyclopropenone sensitization with weekly scalp DPC. CDR3 length: 16 residues. V shed 0 bases and J shed 8 bases, with 16 bases lying between them. Germline CDR1 reads KGHDR; CDR2 reads SFDVKD. The TCR was taken from a middle-aged woman with alopecia areata. Some clones in this sample may be carry-over from other donors' samples. The chain employs TRBV24-1 and TRBJ2-1, with a possible D match to TRBD1 (6 bases). The starting material was whole blood, obtained in connection with sensitization to the hapten diphenylcyclopropenone (DPC). The CDR3 sequence is CATSDLITGRGDEQFF. CDR3 in DNA: TGTGCCACCAGTGATTTGATTACAGGGCGAGGGGATGAGCAGTTCTTC.